The 4 T cell receptor beta chains presented below share a single source sample, sequenced in a study of T cells in Graves' hyperthyroidism and ophthalmopathy. RNA transcripts served as the template for amplifying TCR beta CDR3 regions. The primer set for the first-round RT-PCR of the TCR CDR3 was HTBI. One entry per CDR3 protein, called by TCRdb with MiXCR from the multiplex PCR reads. The sample includes 300,000 to 400,000 distinct CDR3 sequences, approximately 18% seen only once; the top ten take about half. Material for sequencing was blood. The source of these receptors is a woman between 50 and 59 years old with Graves' hyperthyroidism.

This clonotype has just a few counts. The rearrangement links TRBV19 to TRBJ2-1; TRBD1 might be the D (6 bases). CDR1 is LNHDA and CDR2 is SQIVND in the germline V gene (reference sequence). V lost 6 bases and J lost 7, with 22 bases in between. CDR3 length: 16 residues. The CDR3 DNA follows: TGTGCCAGTAGAAAAAGGGAACAGGGATCTGGGAATGAGCAGTTCTTC. Protein sequence: CASRKREQGSGNEQFF.

There are a few counts of this clonotype. The chain carries TRBV6-1 and TRBJ1-1; D is undetermined. The length of the CDR3 is 15 residues. With 5 bases removed from V and 2 bases from J, the gap between germline ends came to 15 bases. Looked up from germline, CDR1 is MNHNS and CDR2 is SASEGT. The CDR3 reads CASSSLIAVNTEAFF. CDR3 DNA sequence: TGTGCCAGCAGTTCGCTAATCGCGGTAAACACTGAAGCTTTCTTT.

There are a few counts of this clonotype. V is TRBV30 and J is TRBJ2-2; D uncertain. V dropped 0 bases and J dropped 5 bases, with 7 bases sitting between them. Germline V gene lookup returns CDR1 GTSNPN and CDR2 SVGIG (reference sequence). The CDR3 runs 13 residues. The CDR3 spells CAWSVSVTGELFF. The CDR3 bases are TGTGCCTGGAGTGTATCGGTGACCGGGGAGCTGTTTTTT.

The chain combines TRBV5-1 with TRBJ2-5, with 8 bases that match TRBD1. Trimming removed 2 bases from V and 5 bases from J; junction bases left unmatched: 2. The CDR3 covers 13 residues. Germline assignment: CDR1 SGHRS and CDR2 YFSETQ. CDR3: CASSFQGAETQYF. DNA for the CDR3: TGCGCCAGCAGCTTTCAGGGGGCGGAGACCCAGTACTTC.